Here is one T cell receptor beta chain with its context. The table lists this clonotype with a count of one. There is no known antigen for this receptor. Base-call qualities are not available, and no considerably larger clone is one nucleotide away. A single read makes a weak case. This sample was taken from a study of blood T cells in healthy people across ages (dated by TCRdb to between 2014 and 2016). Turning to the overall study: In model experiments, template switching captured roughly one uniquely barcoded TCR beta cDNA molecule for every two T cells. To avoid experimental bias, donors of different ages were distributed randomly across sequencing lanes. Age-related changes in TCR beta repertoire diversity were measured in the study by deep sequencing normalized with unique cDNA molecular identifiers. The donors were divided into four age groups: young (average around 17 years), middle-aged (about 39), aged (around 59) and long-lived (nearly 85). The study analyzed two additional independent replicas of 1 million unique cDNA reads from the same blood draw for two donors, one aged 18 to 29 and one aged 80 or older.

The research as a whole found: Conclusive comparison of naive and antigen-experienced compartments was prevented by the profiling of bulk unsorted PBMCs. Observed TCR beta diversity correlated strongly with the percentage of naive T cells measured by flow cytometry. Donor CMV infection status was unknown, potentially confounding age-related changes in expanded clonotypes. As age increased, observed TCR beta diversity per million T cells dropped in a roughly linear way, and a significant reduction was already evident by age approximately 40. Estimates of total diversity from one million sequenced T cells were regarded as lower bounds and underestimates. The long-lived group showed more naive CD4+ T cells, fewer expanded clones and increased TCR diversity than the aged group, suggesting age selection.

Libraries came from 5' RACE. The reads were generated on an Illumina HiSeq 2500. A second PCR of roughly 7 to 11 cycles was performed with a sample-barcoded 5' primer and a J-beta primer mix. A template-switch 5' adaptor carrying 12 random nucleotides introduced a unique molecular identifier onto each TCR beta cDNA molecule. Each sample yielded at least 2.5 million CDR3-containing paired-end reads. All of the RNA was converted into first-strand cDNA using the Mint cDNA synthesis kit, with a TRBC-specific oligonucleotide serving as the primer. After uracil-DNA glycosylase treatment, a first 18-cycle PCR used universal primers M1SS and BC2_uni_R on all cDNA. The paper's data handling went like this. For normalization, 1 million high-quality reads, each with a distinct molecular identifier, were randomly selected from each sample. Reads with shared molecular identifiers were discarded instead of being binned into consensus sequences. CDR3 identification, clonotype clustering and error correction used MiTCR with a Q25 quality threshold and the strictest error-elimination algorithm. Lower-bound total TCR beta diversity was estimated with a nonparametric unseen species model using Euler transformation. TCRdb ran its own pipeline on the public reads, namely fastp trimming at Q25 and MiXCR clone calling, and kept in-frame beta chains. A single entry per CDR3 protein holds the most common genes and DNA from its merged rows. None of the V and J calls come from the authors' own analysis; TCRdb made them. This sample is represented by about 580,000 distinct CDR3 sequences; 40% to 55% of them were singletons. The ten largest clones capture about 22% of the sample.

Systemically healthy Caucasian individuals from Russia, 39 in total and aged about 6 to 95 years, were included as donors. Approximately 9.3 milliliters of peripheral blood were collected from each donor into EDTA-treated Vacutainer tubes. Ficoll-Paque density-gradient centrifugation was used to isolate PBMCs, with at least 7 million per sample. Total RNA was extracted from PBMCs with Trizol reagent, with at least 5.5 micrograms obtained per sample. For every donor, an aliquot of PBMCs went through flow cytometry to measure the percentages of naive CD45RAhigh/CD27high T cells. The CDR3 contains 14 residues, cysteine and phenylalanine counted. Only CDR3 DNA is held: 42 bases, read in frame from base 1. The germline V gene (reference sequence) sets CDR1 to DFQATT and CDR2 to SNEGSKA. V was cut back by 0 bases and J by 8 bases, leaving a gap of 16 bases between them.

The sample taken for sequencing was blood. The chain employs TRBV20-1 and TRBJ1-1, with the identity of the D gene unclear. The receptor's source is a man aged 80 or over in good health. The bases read TGCAGTGCTAGAGATCCAAGCCAGGCGCAGGAAGCTTTCTTT. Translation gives CSARDPSQAQEAFF.